This T cell receptor (beta chain) originates from a study of T cells in Graves' hyperthyroidism and ophthalmopathy. The CDR3 is made up of 14 amino acids. Per the germline V gene, CDR1 is SGHRS and CDR2 is YFSETQ. V lost 1 base and J lost 3; bases outside the gene matches: 3. Regarding this clonotype: Its specificity is unknown.

Exclusion of a patient resulted from uncontrolled infection, other autoimmune disease, pregnancy or lactation. Together with thyroid ultrasound, orbital computed tomography, serum thyroxine and TRAb, clinical symptoms were used for diagnoses. Whole-study findings and limits: Model output signaled ophthalmopathy a median 6.5 months ahead of onset. In blood, most of the thyroid clonotypes expanded above 0.001 were also present.

Researchers took RNA transcripts and amplified the TCR beta CDR3 regions from them. HTBI primers were employed in a first-round RT-PCR of the TCR CDR3. TCRdb fed the multiplex PCR reads into MiXCR, producing one record per CDR3 protein. The sample holds 500,000 to 650,000 distinct CDR3 sequences; 46% are singletons and the top ten take around 47%. This TCR derives from an adult woman with Graves' disease, either hyperthyroidism or ophthalmopathy (not recorded which). V usage is TRBV5-1 and J usage is TRBJ2-5; 7 bases are a match to TRBD2. Sequencing used peripheral blood or thyroid tissue (not recorded which). CDR3 amino acids: CASSLTRGEETQYF. In DNA, the CDR3 is TGCGCCAGCAGCTTGACTCGGGGGGAAGAGACCCAGTACTTC.